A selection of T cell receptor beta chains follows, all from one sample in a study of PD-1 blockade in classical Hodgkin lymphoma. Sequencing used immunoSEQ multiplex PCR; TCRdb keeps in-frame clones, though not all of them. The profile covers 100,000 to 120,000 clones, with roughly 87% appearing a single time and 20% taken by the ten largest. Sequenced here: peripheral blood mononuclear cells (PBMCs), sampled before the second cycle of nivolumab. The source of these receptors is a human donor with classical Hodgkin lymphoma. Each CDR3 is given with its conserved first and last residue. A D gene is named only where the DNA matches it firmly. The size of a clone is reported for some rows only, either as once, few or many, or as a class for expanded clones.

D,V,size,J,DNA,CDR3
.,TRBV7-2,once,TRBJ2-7,TGTGCCAGCAGCTTTAGGAGTGCCCCCAACGAGCAGTACTTC,CASSFRSAPNEQYF
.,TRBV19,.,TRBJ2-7,TGTGCCAGTAGTATCTCCAGGGGCGAGCAGTACTTC,CASSISRGEQYF
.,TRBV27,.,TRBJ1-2,TGTGCCAGCAGTTTATTGGGTTCGGGCTATGGCTACACCTTC,CASSLLGSGYGYTF
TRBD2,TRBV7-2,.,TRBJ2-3,TGTGCCAGCAGCTCCTGGGCGGGAGTAAGGACAGATACGCAGTATTTT,CASSSWAGVRTDTQYF
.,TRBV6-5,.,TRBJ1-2,TGTGCCAGCAGATCCACAACGGGTCTTAACTATGGCTACACCTTC,CASRSTTGLNYGYTF
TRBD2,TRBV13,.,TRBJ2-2,TGTGCCAGCAGCCCCCGTTCTAGCGGGAAAGGGGCCGGGGAGCTGTTTTTT,CASSPRSSGKGAGELFF
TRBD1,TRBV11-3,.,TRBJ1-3,TGTGCCAGCAGCAACCGGACAGGGGGGAACACCATATATTTT,CASSNRTGGNTIYF
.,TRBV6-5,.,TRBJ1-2,TGTGCCAGCATGAGCGGCAGCTATGGCTACACCTTC,CASMSGSYGYTF
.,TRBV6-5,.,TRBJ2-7,TGTGCCAGCCGCGACGGGACCCTCCCCGAGCAGTACTTC,CASRDGTLPEQYF
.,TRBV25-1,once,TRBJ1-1,TGTGCCAGCAGTGTCGTAAGTGGCACTGAAGCTTTCTTT,CASSVVSGTEAFF
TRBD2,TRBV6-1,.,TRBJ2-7,TGTGCTTCCGTCCAGCGGGAGGGTTACGAGCAGTACTTC,CASVQREGYEQYF
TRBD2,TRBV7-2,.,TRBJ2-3,TGTGCCAGCAGCTCGGGACTACGTTGGTATTTT,CASSSGLRWYF
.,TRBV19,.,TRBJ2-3,TGTGCCAGTAGTATAGCGGGGCCCACAGATACGCAGTATTTT,CASSIAGPTDTQYF
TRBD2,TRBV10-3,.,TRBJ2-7,TGTGCCTCCTCAGGGTTAGCGGGAGCGTACGAGCAGTACTTC,CASSGLAGAYEQYF
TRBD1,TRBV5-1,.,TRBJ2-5,TGCGCCAGCAGCACCGAACAGGGGGCTAACGGAGAGACCCAGTACTTC,CASSTEQGANGETQYF
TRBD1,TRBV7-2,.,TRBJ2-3,TGTGCCAGCAGCCATCGGGACAGGATCACAGATACGCAGTATTTT,CASSHRDRITDTQYF
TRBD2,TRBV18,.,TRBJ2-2,TGTGCCAGCTCACCCGGGAGCGGGAGGACGAACACCGGGGAGCTGTTTTTT,CASSPGSGRTNTGELFF
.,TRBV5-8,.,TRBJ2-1,TGTGCCAGCACCCACGGGGCTCCGGGATACAATGAGCAGTTCTTC,CASTHGAPGYNEQFF
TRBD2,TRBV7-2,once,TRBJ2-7,TGTGCCAGCAGCGCCAGCGGGAGCATCTTGGGTGAGCAGTACTTC,CASSASGSILGEQYF
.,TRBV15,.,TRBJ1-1,TGTGCCACCAGCAGAGATCTAGTGAACACTGAAGCTTTCTTT,CATSRDLVNTEAFF
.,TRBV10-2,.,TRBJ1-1,TGCGCCAGCATCGAGTACGGGACTGAAGCTTTCTTT,CASIEYGTEAFF
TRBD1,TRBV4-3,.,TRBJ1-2,TGCGCCAGCAGCCAGGACAGGTCTAACTATGGCTACACCTTC,CASSQDRSNYGYTF
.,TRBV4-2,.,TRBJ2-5,TGTGCCAGCAGCCAAGAAGGATGGTCAGAGACCCAGTACTTC,CASSQEGWSETQYF
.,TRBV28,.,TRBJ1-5,TGTGCCAGCAGTTTCGGTCCCAGGGTCCAGCCCCAGCATTTT,CASSFGPRVQPQHF
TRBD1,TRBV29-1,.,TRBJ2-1,TGCAGCGTAAAACAGACAGGGGGGCGAAATGAGCAGTTCTTC,CSVKQTGGRNEQFF
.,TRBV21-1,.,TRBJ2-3,TGTGCCAGCAGCAAAGGCCCCAGGGGGACTAGCGAGGTGGATACGCAGTATTTT,CASSKGPRGTSEVDTQYF
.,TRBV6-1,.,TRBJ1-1,TGTGCCAGCAGTGAAGGGGTTAACACTGAAGCTTTCTTT,CASSEGVNTEAFF
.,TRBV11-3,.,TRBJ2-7,TGTGCCAGCAGCTTAGAGGGCGGCGCGACCGAGCAGTACTTC,CASSLEGGATEQYF
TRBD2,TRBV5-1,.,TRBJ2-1,TGCGCCAGCAGCCCCGGGACTAGCGGGAGGTGGGACAATGAGCAGTTCTTC,CASSPGTSGRWDNEQFF
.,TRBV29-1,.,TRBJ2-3,TGCAGCGTTGTCGAGGGAACAGATACGCAGTATTTT,CSVVEGTDTQYF
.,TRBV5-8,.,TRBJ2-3,TGTGCCAGCAGAGGGACACCAAGCACAGATACGCAGTATTTT,CASRGTPSTDTQYF